These 18 T cell receptor beta chains share one sample of origin, sequenced in a study of shared clonotypes between healthy human individuals. Terminally differentiated effector memory CD45RA+ cells were excluded from the naive CD8 cells, which were CD45RO-negative and positively selected for CCR7. Sequencing used immunoSEQ multiplex PCR; TCRdb keeps in-frame clones, though not all of them. The top ten hold about 1.1% of the sample, which has some 2 million clones, 85% to 95% seen once. Sequencing was performed on naive CD8+ T cells sorted from blood. The receptor source for this set is a man in his late teens or twenties in good health.

The rearrangement uses TRBV2 and TRBJ2-7; D is undetermined. V was clipped by 6 bases and J by 3 bases, with 21 bases between them. From germline, CDR1 is SNHLY and CDR2 FYNNEI. The CDR3 spans 16 residues. The CDR3 DNA follows: TGTGCCAGCAGCTCGGGCGTAATCTTACCAAACTACGAGCAGTACTTC. This encodes CASSSGVILPNYEQYF.

This clone was counted between two and nine times. The chain carries TRBV16 and TRBJ2-2; no reliable D call. This CDR3 has 14 amino acids. The germline V gene encodes CDR1 KGHSY and CDR2 FQNENV. Trimming took 2 bases from V and 7 from J, leaving 11 bases between them. The CDR3: CASSQDRVSGELFF. The DNA for the CDR3 is TGTGCCAGCAGCCAAGACCGGGTCAGCGGGGAGCTGTTTTTT.

This rearrangement joins TRBV2 to TRBJ1-2; no clear D. In germline, CDR1 is SNHLY, CDR2 FYNNEI. V was shortened by 2 bases and J by 4 bases, with 11 bases between the two germline ends. The CDR3 has 14 residues. CDR3 in DNA: TGTGCCAGCAGTGAAAATCCAATTTCCTATGGCTACACCTTC. Protein product: CASSENPISYGYTF.

V gene TRBV27 combines with J gene TRBJ2-7, with 7 bases lining up with TRBD2. With V trimmed by 5 bases and J by 5 bases, 21 bases remained unmatched. This CDR3 contains 18 residues. Germline V CDR1 and CDR2: MNHEY, SMNVEV (reference sequence). This CDR3 is CASSPRGPTGPSGDEQYF. CDR3 sequence (DNA): TGTGCCAGCAGTCCCCGAGGACCCACAGGACCTAGCGGCGACGAGCAGTACTTC.

V usage is TRBV9 and J usage is TRBJ2-5; 9 bases map to TRBD2. Germline values: CDR1 SGDLS, CDR2 YYNGEE. Trimming removed 1 base from V and 2 bases from J; junction bases left unmatched: 6. This CDR3 is 16 amino acids long. For the CDR3, the DNA is TGTGCCAGCAGCGTATATGGTAGCGGGGGACAAGAGACCCAGTACTTC. This translates into CASSVYGSGGQETQYF.

The gene calls are TRBV7-9 and TRBJ2-7; the D gene could be TRBD1 or TRBD2 (6 bases each). The germline V gene encodes CDR1 SEHNR and CDR2 FQNEAQ (reference sequence). CDR3 length equals 13 residues. V dropped 10 bases and J dropped 3 bases, with 16 bases sitting between them. For the CDR3, the DNA is TGTGCCACCACCCGCGGGACAAACTACGAGCAGTACTTC. It yields the protein CATTRGTNYEQYF.

The J gene is TRBJ2-2, the V gene TRBV6-1, with TRBD2 as a possible D gene (6 bases). CDR1 MNHNS and CDR2 SASEGT come from the germline V gene. There are 16 residues in the CDR3. The V end lost 4 bases, the J end lost 0 bases, and 12 bases lay between the germline ends. Here the CDR3 reads CASSGLEGSNTGELFF. The CDR3 bases are TGTGCCAGCAGTGGCCTGGAGGGTTCGAACACCGGGGAGCTGTTTTTT.

Comment on this clone: The same CDR3 can be traced to other DNA sequences in this sample. The chain recombines TRBV5-1 with TRBJ2-7; D not resolved. V lost 2 bases and J lost 2, with 8 bases in between. Per germline, CDR1 SGHRS and CDR2 YFSETQ. The CDR3 loop spans 13 amino acids. CDR3 nucleotides: TGCGCCAGCAGCTTAACGCCAACCTACGAGCAGTACTTC. Protein product: CASSLTPTYEQYF. The full variable domain, completed using reference TRBV5-1 and TRBJ2-7, is KAGVTQTPRYLIKTRGQQVTLSCSPISGHRSVSWYQQTPGQGLQFLFEYFSETQRNKGNFPGRFSGRQFSNSRSEMNVSTLELGDSALYLCASSLTPTYEQYFGPGTRLTVT.

Of note for this clone: A junction end diverges from the germline sequence, so it may reflect a read error. V is TRBV7-7 and J is TRBJ2-3; D not certain. The CDR3 has 14 amino acids. Germline V gene lookup returns CDR1 SSHAT and CDR2 FNYEAQ (reference sequence). The CDR3 DNA reads as TGTGCTAGCAGCCCCCTTGGTGTTGGGGATACGCAGTATTTT. It specifies CASSPLGVGDTQYF.

The chain has TRBV30 and TRBJ2-2, with 9 nucleotides matching TRBD1. Germline-derived CDR1 and CDR2 are GTSNPN and SVGIG (reference sequence). V gave up 0 bases and J gave up 0 bases; unmatched junction bases: 11. This CDR3 is built from 19 residues. The CDR3 nucleotides read TGTGCCTGGAGTGTACCGATTTGGGACAGGGCCCCGAACACCGGGGAGCTGTTTTTT. This codes for CAWSVPIWDRAPNTGELFF.

In its sample, this clone was seen once. One end of the junction fails to match germline, which may point to a read error. V is TRBV27 and J is TRBJ2-7; TRBD1 matches 11 bases. Germline V lookup: CDR1 MNHEY, CDR2 SMNVEV (reference sequence). The CDR3 is made up of 14 amino acids. The DNA of the CDR3 is TGTGCCAGCAGTTGGACAGGGGGCTCCCACGAGCAGTACTTC. Translation: CASSWTGGSHEQYF.

The V and J genes are TRBV29-1 and TRBJ2-3; D is undetermined. The germline CDR1 and CDR2 sequences are SQVTM and ANQGSEA. The CDR3 runs to 14 residues. V was trimmed by 4 bases and J by 2 bases, leaving 13 bases between them. The CDR3 DNA follows: TGCAGCGTTGGAGACAACGGATCCACAGATACGCAGTATTTT. Its protein is CSVGDNGSTDTQYF.

This chain uses TRBV7-9 with TRBJ1-3, with D unclear. CDR1 and CDR2 (germline): SEHNR, FQNEAQ (reference sequence). Deletions cut 0 bases from V and 1 base from J, with 13 bases between. The CDR3 runs 17 residues. The CDR3 is CASSLAVSLASGNTIYF. The CDR3 nucleotides read TGTGCCAGCAGCTTAGCGGTATCCCTCGCGTCTGGAAACACCATATATTTT.

This chain connects TRBV29-1 to TRBJ2-7, with TRBD1 matching 8 bases. CDR3 size: 13 residues. V was pared by 3 bases and J by 7 bases, with 8 bases of the junction left unmatched. Germline CDR1 and CDR2: SQVTM and ANQGSEA. The CDR3 region is CSVDAQGAREQYF. The DNA of the CDR3 is TGCAGCGTTGATGCCCAGGGGGCGCGTGAGCAGTACTTC.

The chain couples TRBV5-4 to TRBJ1-1, with a tentative D call TRBD1 (5 bases). The CDR3 runs 15 residues. Trimming shortened V by 4 bases and J by 5 bases, and 18 bases separated the two germline ends. Germline loops: CDR1 SGHNT, CDR2 YYREEE (reference sequence). CDR3 sequence reads: CASSPGRGRETEAFF. The CDR3, as DNA: TGTGCCAGCAGCCCGGGGAGGGGCCGTGAGACTGAAGCTTTCTTT.

The rearrangement links TRBV9 to TRBJ1-6; tentative D call: TRBD1 (5 bases). Germline values: CDR1 SGDLS, CDR2 YYNGEE. V was pared by 4 bases and J by 7 bases, with 18 bases between. This CDR3 spans 16 amino acids. In DNA, the CDR3 is TGTGCCAGCAGCCCCTTTCCCCTGGGGGGAAATTCACCCCTCCACTTT. It translates to CASSPFPLGGNSPLHF. Together with reference TRBV9 and TRBJ1-6, the CDR3 gives the full variable domain: DSGVTQTPKHLITATGQRVTLRCSPRSGDLSVYWYQQSLDQGLQFLIQYYNGEERAKGNILERFSAQQFPDLHSELNLSSLELGDSALYFCASSPFPLGGNSPLHFGNGTRLTVT.

The chain recombines TRBV11-2 with TRBJ2-4; unclear D gene. Trimming removed 4 bases from V and 13 bases from J, with 11 bases in between. Germline CDR1 is SGHAT and CDR2 is FQNNGV. The CDR3 has 11 residues. CDR3 DNA: TGTGCCAGCAGCTATAGCACGGAACAGTACTTC. It yields the protein CASSYSTEQYF.

This chain links TRBV21-1 with TRBJ2-7; the table's D gene call, TRBD2, was not cross checked with the DNA. TRBV21-1 is a documented pseudogene. This CDR3 spans 13 amino acids. This chain's CDR3 is CASTSGGFPEQYF. CDR3 nucleotide sequence: TGTGCCAGCACTAGCGGGGGGTTTCCCGAGCAGTACTTC.